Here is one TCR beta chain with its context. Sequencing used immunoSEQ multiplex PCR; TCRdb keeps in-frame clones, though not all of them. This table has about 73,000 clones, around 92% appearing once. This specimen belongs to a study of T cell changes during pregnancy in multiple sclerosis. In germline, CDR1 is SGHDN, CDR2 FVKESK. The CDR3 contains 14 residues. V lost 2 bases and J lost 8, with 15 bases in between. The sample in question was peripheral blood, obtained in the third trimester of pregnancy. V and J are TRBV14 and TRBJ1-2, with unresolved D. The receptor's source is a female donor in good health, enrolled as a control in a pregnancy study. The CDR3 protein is CASSQSLAGRGYTF. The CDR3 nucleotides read TGTGCCAGCAGCCAATCCCTGGCAGGCCGGGGCTACACCTTC.